This T cell receptor beta chain was obtained from a study of blood T cells in healthy people across ages. This clonotype has a handful of counts. Next came a second PCR, run for roughly 6 to 11 cycles, which used a sample-barcoded 5' primer along with a J-beta primer mix. TCRdb used MiXCR to reprocess the 5' RACE reads, holding one entry per CDR3 protein. The sample lists just under 550,000 distinct CDR3 sequences, 20% to 30% seen once, with roughly 9% in the top ten. Germline V gene lookup returns CDR1 SGDLS and CDR2 YYNGEE. The CDR3 runs 15 residues. Between the trimmed V and J ends, which lost 3 bases and 5 bases, there was a span of 16 bases. These data also featured in a second study, about T cells of mothers and their children.

Sequenced: blood. The chain carries TRBV9 and TRBJ2-3; D ambiguous. The sequence was collected from a boy between 5 and 17 years old in good health. The CDR3 is CASSESSHAEDTQYF. DNA for the CDR3: TGTGCCAGCAGCGAAAGCTCGCACGCAGAAGATACGCAGTATTTT. The entire variable domain, with the rest obtained from reference TRBV9 and TRBJ2-3, is as follows: DSGVTQTPKHLITATGQRVTLRCSPRSGDLSVYWYQQSLDQGLQFLIQYYNGEERAKGNILERFSAQQFPDLHSELNLSSLELGDSALYFCASSESSHAEDTQYFGPGTRLTVL.